These 27 T cell receptor beta chains were all obtained from the same sample, sequenced in a study of glioma-infiltrating T cells after dendritic cell vaccination. Sequenced by immunoSEQ multiplex PCR; TCRdb stores in-frame clones only, minus some. The table shows under 100,000 clones, with about 84% occurring only once. Specimen: blood, collected before dendritic cell vaccination. Receptors were obtained from a human donor with glioblastoma.

CDR3 sequence reads: CASSPGGHHTTDTQYF. CDR3 DNA sequence: TGCGCCAGCAGCCCGGGCGGGCACCATACCACAGATACGCAGTATTTT. The chain employs TRBV5-1 and TRBJ2-3; TRBD2 might be the D (5 bases). The CDR3 runs to 16 residues. V was clipped by 4 bases and J by 2 bases, with 17 bases between them. Germline-derived CDR1 and CDR2 are SGHRS and YFSETQ.

The chain links TRBV27 to TRBJ1-1, with unresolved D. This CDR3 has 13 amino acids. V was shortened by 7 bases and J by 2 bases, with 11 bases between the two germline ends. Germline CDR1 reads MNHEY; CDR2 reads SMNVEV (reference sequence). The CDR3 nucleotides read TGTGCCAGCACTCGACGGGGTAACACTGAAGCTTTCTTT. Amino acid sequence: CASTRRGNTEAFF.

The V call is TRBV5-4, the J call TRBJ2-2; 7 bases are shared with TRBD1. V was pared by 0 bases and J by 6 bases, with 5 bases of the junction left unmatched. The CDR3 sequence is 15 residues long. CDR1 SGHNT and CDR2 YYREEE come from the germline V gene (reference sequence). This chain's CDR3 is CASSLGGGGPGELFF. CDR3 nucleotides: TGTGCCAGCAGCTTGGGAGGGGGCGGGCCCGGGGAGCTGTTTTTT.

The CDR3 loop is CASSIDRTGTEAFF. CDR3 bases: TGTGCCAGCAGCATCGACAGGACGGGCACTGAAGCTTTCTTT. The chain combines TRBV7-9 with TRBJ1-1, with a tentative D call TRBD1 (6 bases). CDR1 is SEHNR and CDR2 is FQNEAQ in the germline V gene (reference sequence). V lost 5 bases and J 4 bases, leaving 14 bases between the germline ends. This CDR3 region has 14 residues.

The chain links TRBV6-6 to TRBJ2-7; perhaps TRBD2 as D (6 bases). CDR1 MNHNY and CDR2 SVGAGI come from the germline V gene (reference sequence). The CDR3 sequence is 16 residues long. V lost 4 bases, J lost 2 bases, and 18 bases lay in between. The CDR3 reads CASSFVRTNVPYEQYF. The CDR3 DNA sequence: TGTGCCAGCAGTTTTGTACGGACTAACGTGCCCTACGAGCAGTACTTC.

This chain links TRBV6-5 with TRBJ2-1; D possibly corresponds to TRBD2 (6 bases). CDR3 size: 15 residues. Germline V gene data show CDR1 as MNHEY and CDR2 as SVGAGI. Trimming took off 2 bases at V and 6 bases at J, with 14 bases between the two ends. CDR3 sequence: CASSYDGGLGNEQFF. The DNA for the CDR3 is TGTGCCAGCAGTTACGACGGGGGTTTGGGCAATGAGCAGTTCTTC.

The chain uses TRBV6-1 and TRBJ2-2, with D possibly being TRBD1 (6 bases). V was clipped by 9 bases and J by 0 bases, with 23 bases between them. Germline V gene sequence: CDR1 MNHNS, CDR2 SASEGT. The CDR3 totals 18 residues. In nucleotides, the CDR3 is TGTGCCAGTAGCGAAAGTCCACAGGGATTCACGAACACCGGGGAGCTGTTTTTT. The encoded protein is CASSESPQGFTNTGELFF.

In nucleotides, the CDR3 is TGCGCCAGCAGCCGCCCGGGGGGGTCCTACGAGCAGTACTTC. This gives the protein CASSRPGGSYEQYF. The chain has TRBV5-1 and TRBJ2-7; 8 positions match TRBD2. This CDR3 has 14 residues. With 4 bases clipped from V and 1 base from J, the junction kept 4 bases outside the gene matches. Per germline, CDR1 SGHRS and CDR2 YFSETQ.

The chain joins TRBV11-3 to TRBJ2-1; D may be TRBD1 (6 bases). Trimming removed 5 bases at V and 4 bases at J, with 15 bases between. Germline V gene data show CDR1 as SGHNT and CDR2 as YENEEA. This CDR3 has 15 amino acids. The CDR3 region is CASSPRDTIYNEQFF. In DNA, the CDR3 is TGTGCCAGCAGCCCTAGGGACACGATTTACAATGAGCAGTTCTTC.

The rearrangement uses TRBV5-1 and TRBJ2-7; D is perhaps TRBD1 (6 bases). The V gene's germline CDR1 is SGHRS and CDR2 YFSETQ. Trimming stripped 1 base from V and 6 bases from J, with 11 bases between. The CDR3 is made up of 13 amino acids. The CDR3 loop reads CASSLHRASEQYF. CDR3 DNA: TGCGCCAGCAGCTTGCACAGGGCCAGCGAGCAGTACTTC.

The V gene is TRBV5-1, the J gene TRBJ1-2; no firm D call. The germline V gene encodes CDR1 SGHRS and CDR2 YFSETQ. The CDR3 is 14 amino acids. The V gene lost 0 bases and the J gene lost 7 bases, with 13 bases spanning the gap. The CDR3 is CASSLAGDERGYTF. For the CDR3, the DNA is TGCGCCAGCAGCTTGGCCGGCGACGAGCGTGGCTACACCTTC.

This chain joins TRBV7-8 and TRBJ2-2; D is perhaps TRBD1 (6 bases). The CDR3 is 16 amino acids. Deletions cut 3 bases from V and 1 base from J, with 12 bases between. Germline V gene lookup returns CDR1 SGHVS and CDR2 FQNEAQ. CDR3 region: CASSFGWTENTGELFF. As DNA, the CDR3 is TGTGCCAGCAGCTTTGGGTGGACAGAGAACACCGGGGAGCTGTTTTTT.

The chain couples TRBV5-1 to TRBJ2-1; 10 nucleotides match TRBD2. CDR1 and CDR2 from the germline V gene are SGHRS and YFSETQ. The CDR3 loop spans 15 amino acids. The trim removed 1 base at V and 9 bases at J, leaving 7 bases unmatched. As DNA, the CDR3 is TGCGCCAGCAGCTTGTCGCTAGCGGGAGTGGGTGAGCAGTTCTTC. As protein: CASSLSLAGVGEQFF. The full variable domain, in which reference TRBV5-1 and TRBJ2-1 provide the parts outside the CDR3, is KAGVTQTPRYLIKTRGQQVTLSCSPISGHRSVSWYQQTPGQGLQFLFEYFSETQRNKGNFPGRFSGRQFSNSRSEMNVSTLELGDSALYLCASSLSLAGVGEQFFGPGTRLTVL.

This chain connects TRBV4-2 to TRBJ2-7, with 7 bases matching TRBD2. Trimming took 4 bases from V and 2 from J; bases not matched to a gene: 2. CDR3 size: 13 residues. Germline-derived CDR1 and CDR2 are LGHNA and YNFKEQ. The CDR3, as DNA: TGTGCCAGCAGCCTGGCGGGAGCCTACGAGCAGTACTTC. It is translated as CASSLAGAYEQYF.

J is TRBJ2-4 and V is TRBV7-9; TRBD1 aligns across 9 bases. V lost 5 bases and J lost 1; bases outside the gene matches: 6. The CDR3 totals 16 residues. Germline values: CDR1 SEHNR, CDR2 FQNEAQ (reference sequence). The chain's CDR3 is CASSPGGQGAKNIQYF. The CDR3 DNA reads as TGTGCCAGCAGCCCGGGTGGACAGGGGGCCAAAAACATTCAGTACTTC.

The J gene is TRBJ2-5, the V gene TRBV2; the D is unclear. The ends were cut back, 6 bases at V and 2 bases at J, with 13 bases in the middle. Germline V lookup: CDR1 SNHLY, CDR2 FYNNEI. The CDR3 sequence is 14 residues long. CDR3 region: CASRRLDAQETQYF. The CDR3 DNA sequence: TGTGCCAGCAGGCGACTTGATGCTCAAGAGACCCAGTACTTC. The whole variable domain, filled in from reference TRBV2 and TRBJ2-5, reads EPEVTQTPSHQVTQMGQEVILRCVPISNHLYFYWYRQILGQKVEFLVSFYNNEISEKSEIFDDQFSVERPDGSNFTLKIRSTKLEDSAMYFCASRRLDAQETQYFGPGTRLLVL.

The genes are TRBV4-3 and TRBJ2-7; tentative D call: TRBD2 (6 bases). The V gene lost 0 bases and the J gene lost 2 bases, with 14 bases spanning the gap. The CDR3 contains 16 residues. CDR1 LGHNA and CDR2 YSLEER come from the germline V gene. The CDR3 reads CASSQDFGTGPYEQYF. The CDR3 region has the DNA TGCGCCAGCAGCCAAGATTTTGGGACTGGACCCTACGAGCAGTACTTC.

Regarding this clone: Within the sample, other DNA sequences also encode this same CDR3. The rearrangement uses TRBV27 and TRBJ2-7; 11 nucleotides agree with TRBD1. The CDR3 has 17 amino acids. Germline values: CDR1 MNHEY, CDR2 SMNVEV (reference sequence). With V trimmed by 5 bases and J by 2 bases, 11 bases remained unmatched. In nucleotides, the CDR3 is TGTGCCAGCAGTCTCGATAGGACAGGGGGCATGCCCTACGAGCAGTACTTC. Translated: CASSLDRTGGMPYEQYF.

The CDR3 here is CASSLIQGNYEQYF. The CDR3, as DNA: TGTGCCAGCAGCTTAATACAGGGTAATTACGAGCAGTACTTC. The chain is built from TRBV7-2 and TRBJ2-7; the D gene is possibly TRBD1 (6 bases). The CDR3 runs to 14 residues. CDR1 is SGHTA and CDR2 is FQGNSA in the germline V gene. V lost 2 bases and J lost 4, with 12 bases in between.

V usage is TRBV19 and J usage is TRBJ2-5; possible D gene TRBD2, 6 bases. In germline, CDR1 is LNHDA, CDR2 SQIVND (reference sequence). The CDR3 spans 15 residues. The ends were cut back, 6 bases at V and 5 bases at J, with 19 bases in the middle. The DNA for the CDR3 is TGTGCCAGTAGGGGCCGGGACTCAAAAGGGGAGACCCAGTACTTC. Its protein product is CASRGRDSKGETQYF.

The rearrangement links TRBV19 to TRBJ2-5, with TRBD2 matching over 8 bases. Per germline, CDR1 LNHDA and CDR2 SQIVND (reference sequence). The V and J ends lost 7 bases and 3 bases, in that order; junction bases with no gene match: 7. CDR3 length: 14 amino acids. CDR3 sequence reads: CASNPRGGKETQYF. CDR3 DNA: TGTGCCAGTAATCCCCGGGGGGGAAAAGAGACCCAGTACTTC.

V is TRBV27 and J is TRBJ2-7; 9 nucleotides agree with TRBD1. V gave up 3 bases and J gave up 0 bases; unmatched junction bases: 12. CDR3 length: 18 residues. Germline V gene sequence: CDR1 MNHEY, CDR2 SMNVEV (reference sequence). The CDR3 sequence: CASSFLASPGQGSYEQYF. CDR3 coding DNA: TGTGCCAGCAGTTTCCTGGCGTCTCCGGGACAGGGCTCCTACGAGCAGTACTTC.

Only a few counts were recorded for this clone. The V gene is TRBV19, the J gene TRBJ2-3, with D maybe TRBD2 (5 bases). V was trimmed by 6 bases and J by 0 bases, leaving 10 bases between them. Germline V gene sequence: CDR1 LNHDA, CDR2 SQIVND (reference sequence). The CDR3 length is 14 residues. The CDR3 here is CASRSGDSTDTQYF. CDR3 DNA: TGTGCCAGTAGGTCCGGGGATAGCACAGATACGCAGTATTTT.

The V and J genes are TRBV5-4 and TRBJ2-6; D may be TRBD1 (6 bases). The CDR3 has 16 residues. Germline-derived CDR1 and CDR2 are SGHNT and YYREEE (reference sequence). The ends were cut back, 0 bases at V and 3 bases at J, with 10 bases in the middle. CDR3 residues: CASSLGGGRGANVLTF. The CDR3 nucleotides are TGTGCCAGCAGCTTGGGAGGGGGACGTGGGGCCAACGTCCTGACTTTC.

This clone is a singleton in its sample. The gene calls are TRBV6-1 and TRBJ1-1; D is perhaps TRBD1 (6 bases). CDR3 length: 16 amino acids. V dropped 3 bases and J dropped 3 bases, with 17 bases sitting between them. CDR1 is MNHNS and CDR2 is SASEGT in the germline V gene. CDR3 region: CASSEVWGPMDTEAFF. In DNA, the CDR3 is TGTGCCAGCAGTGAGGTCTGGGGGCCCATGGACACTGAAGCTTTCTTT.

This chain uses TRBV4-1 with TRBJ2-2; TRBD2 might be the D (6 bases). This CDR3 has 16 residues. Germline loops: CDR1 MGHRA, CDR2 YSYEKL. V was cut by 3 bases and J by 2 bases, with 13 bases left in between. The CDR3 DNA reads as TGCGCCAGCAGCCAGGGAACTAGCCCCAACACCGGGGAGCTGTTTTTT. It translates to CASSQGTSPNTGELFF.

This clone came up a few times. The chain links TRBV10-3 to TRBJ2-5; 9 bases agree with TRBD1. V shed 11 bases, J shed 5 bases, and the junction held 12 bases outside the gene matches. CDR1 and CDR2 (germline): ENHRY, SYGVKD. The CDR3 loop spans 14 amino acids. The CDR3 DNA follows: TGTGCCGCCAAGCAACAGGGGGCCCACGAGACCCAGTACTTC. Residues: CAAKQQGAHETQYF.